This T cell receptor beta chain came from a study of cytomegalovirus exposure and HLA in healthy donors. On this clone: Its antigen is not identified.

The validation cohort, a group of 120 subjects, included the donors and was separate from the approximately 660-subject first cohort. Sequenced by immunoSEQ multiplex PCR; TCRdb stores in-frame clones only, minus some. The sample has some 140,000 clones; about 88% are singletons. Study findings and constraints: Reported performance of the classifier showed diagnosis of cytomegalovirus status with high specificity and sensitivity. In the 130 or so validation repertoires, about 95% of cluster scores exceeded 0, per a later analysis.

Sequenced: PBMCs. This receptor was obtained from a young man in good health and CMV-seropositive.

The chain's CDR3 is CASSLGTANTGELFF. The CDR3 DNA is TGTGCCAGCAGTTTAGGGACAGCTAACACCGGGGAGCTGTTTTTT. The V and J genes are TRBV27 and TRBJ2-2, with TRBD1 matching 7 bases. The V gene end was trimmed by 2 bases and the J gene end by 2 bases; junction bases not matched to a gene: 2. The germline V gene has CDR1 MNHEY and CDR2 SMNVEV (reference sequence). CDR3 length: 15 residues.